This T cell receptor (beta chain) was captured by sequencing in a study of shared clonotypes between healthy human individuals. Repertoires were generated with immunoSEQ multiplex PCR, while TCRdb's copy carries only in-frame clones and drops some. This table holds 950,000 to 1,300,000 clones, about 70% found once. General study points: Non-shared clonotypes had lower generation probabilities than clonotypes shared by all four sorted-subset donors. Large depth notwithstanding, sorted-subset sequencing proved incomplete by rarefaction.

Notes on this clone: Its antigen remains unknown.

This CDR3 region has 14 residues. Germline V gene sequence: CDR1 SEHNR, CDR2 FQNEAQ (reference sequence). Trimming shortened V by 1 base and J by 4 bases, and 10 bases separated the two germline ends. This receptor was obtained from a man younger than 30 in good health. The rearrangement links TRBV7-9 to TRBJ1-2; TRBD1 is a possible D gene (5 bases). The specimen sequenced was memory CD4+ T cells sorted from blood. Subset meaning: CD45RA-negative fraction. This CDR3 reads CASSLDDRRYGYTF. The CDR3 DNA is TGTGCCAGCAGCTTAGATGACAGACGCTATGGCTACACCTTC.